Listed here are 18 T cell receptor beta chains from one sample, sequenced in a study of cytotoxic CD8 clonotypes in ibrutinib-treated CLL. Measured with immunoSEQ multiplex PCR; TCRdb has only the in-frame clones, and not every one. This table holds 29,000 or so clones, 55% to 75% found once. The source was PBMCs, collected after 24 months of ibrutinib treatment. These receptors came from a human donor with chronic lymphocytic leukemia.

CDR3 DNA: TGTGCCACCAGCGGCGGTGGTGAAGGCCATGGCTACACCTTC. Encoded protein: CATSGGGEGHGYTF. The chain uses TRBV15 and TRBJ1-2; D gene uncertain. Trimming left V 5 bases short and J 6 bases short, with 16 bases between. The germline V gene has CDR1 LNHNV and CDR2 YYDKDF (reference sequence). The CDR3 is 14 residues long.

This chain uses TRBV19 with TRBJ2-1; 7 bases are shared with TRBD1. V dropped 1 base and J dropped 3; count of bases not matched to a gene: 9. Germline values: CDR1 LNHDA, CDR2 SQIVND (reference sequence). The CDR3 is 17 amino acids. Here the CDR3 reads CASSIVADRPDYNEQFF. The CDR3 nucleotides read TGTGCCAGTAGTATAGTGGCGGACAGGCCGGACTACAATGAGCAGTTCTTC.

This clone was seen only a few times. V usage is TRBV19 and J usage is TRBJ1-1, with D possibly TRBD1 on 5 matching bases. V was trimmed by 1 base and J by 5 bases, leaving 8 bases between them. Germline lookup yields CDR1 LNHDA and CDR2 SQIVND (reference sequence). CDR3 length equals 13 residues. The CDR3 is CASSIGRQTEAFF. CDR3 bases: TGTGCCAGTAGTATAGGGCGACAGACTGAAGCTTTCTTT.

V usage is TRBV4-1 and J usage is TRBJ2-2; D not resolved. The CDR3 covers 13 residues. CDR1 is MGHRA and CDR2 is YSYEKL in the germline V gene. V shed 2 bases and J shed 5 bases, with 6 bases lying between them. The CDR3 DNA reads as TGCGCCAGCAGCCAACTGATTACCGGGGAGCTGTTTTTT. This translates into CASSQLITGELFF.

This clone was picked up a small number of times. This rearrangement joins TRBV19 to TRBJ1-5, with 10 bases fitting TRBD1. The CDR3 runs 18 residues. Germline V gene lookup returns CDR1 LNHDA and CDR2 SQIVND (reference sequence). Unmatched junction bases numbered 11, after V lost 4 bases and J lost 2 bases. The CDR3 sequence: CASSTLGTGDIGNQPQHF. The CDR3 coding sequence is TGTGCCAGTAGTACCCTTGGGACAGGGGATATCGGCAATCAGCCCCAGCATTTT.

J is TRBJ1-2 and V is TRBV27, with D uncertain. Trimming removed 7 bases from V and 8 bases from J, with 17 bases in between. CDR3 length: 13 residues. Germline V CDR1 and CDR2: MNHEY, SMNVEV (reference sequence). CDR3 in amino acids: CASTIVASRGYTF. The CDR3 DNA is TGTGCCAGCACTATTGTCGCCTCTCGGGGCTACACCTTC.

The chain joins TRBV6-4 to TRBJ2-1; 15 positions agree with TRBD2. J gave up 4 bases and V 4 bases, and 8 bases lay outside the gene matches. This CDR3 comprises 18 residues. Germline V gene sequence: CDR1 MRHNA, CDR2 SNTAGT. The CDR3 sequence: CASSVIGLAGGRYNEQFF. The CDR3, as DNA: TGTGCCAGCAGTGTCATCGGACTAGCGGGGGGGCGGTACAATGAGCAGTTCTTC.

The chain recombines TRBV13 with TRBJ2-7, with D tentatively TRBD1 (5 bases). CDR1 is PRHDT, CDR2 FYEKMQ, per germline (reference sequence). CDR3 length equals 16 residues. Trimming took 5 bases from V and 0 from J, leaving 17 bases between them. This chain's CDR3 is CASSPRSTGISYEQYF. The CDR3 DNA sequence: TGTGCCAGCAGCCCCCGATCCACAGGAATCTCCTACGAGCAGTACTTC.

This clone was picked up a small number of times. As DNA, the CDR3 is TGTGCCAGCTCACCAGCACAGGGGGCTAATGAGCAGTTCTTC. Encoded protein: CASSPAQGANEQFF. V and J are TRBV18 and TRBJ2-1; 9 bases agree with TRBD1. From germline, CDR1 is KGHSH and CDR2 LQKENI. There are 14 residues in the CDR3. With 2 bases clipped from V and 7 bases from J, the junction kept 3 bases outside the gene matches.

The chain employs TRBV30 and TRBJ1-2; D gene unclear. Germline V gene sequence: CDR1 GTSNPN, CDR2 SVGIG (reference sequence). The CDR3 runs to 13 residues. V gave up 0 bases and J gave up 4 bases, with 9 bases separating them. The CDR3 DNA is TGTGCCTGGAGTGTCGGAGAAAGCTATGGCTACACCTTC. Protein product: CAWSVGESYGYTF.

V gene TRBV6-1 combines with J gene TRBJ2-5, with unresolved D. The CDR3 covers 15 residues. Trimming stripped 1 base from V and 2 bases from J, with 11 bases between. Germline CDR1 reads MNHNS; CDR2 reads SASEGT. For the CDR3, the DNA is TGTGCCAGCAGTGAAGGGGCGACTGGACAAGAGACCCAGTACTTC. The encoded protein is CASSEGATGQETQYF.

V usage is TRBV6-5 and J usage is TRBJ1-1; a possible D gene is TRBD1 (5 bases). CDR1 is MNHEY and CDR2 is SVGAGI in the germline V gene. V was pared by 6 bases and J by 4 bases, with 12 bases between. The CDR3 has 13 amino acids. The CDR3 region has the DNA TGTGCCAGCAGGACGACAGTCGGCACTGAAGCTTTCTTT. It translates to CASRTTVGTEAFF.

The chain recombines TRBV7-3 with TRBJ2-1; 8 positions match TRBD2. The V and J ends lost 2 bases and 3 bases, in that order; junction bases with no gene match: 3. The CDR3 is 15 amino acids. CDR1 is SGHTA, CDR2 FQGTGA, per germline. The CDR3 sequence is CASSLGTSLYNEQFF. CDR3 nucleotide sequence: TGTGCCAGCAGCTTAGGGACTAGTCTCTACAATGAGCAGTTCTTC. Together with reference TRBV7-3 and TRBJ2-1, the CDR3 gives the full variable domain: GAGVSQTPSNKVTEKGKYVELRCDPISGHTALYWYRQSLGQGPEFLIYFQGTGAADDSGLPNDRFFAVRPEGSVSTLKIQRTERGDSAVYLCASSLGTSLYNEQFFGPGTRLTVL.

V gene TRBV7-2 combines with J gene TRBJ2-1; 9 bases agree with TRBD2. Per germline, CDR1 SGHTA and CDR2 FQGNSA. This CDR3 is built from 14 residues. After removal of 5 bases from V and 7 bases from J, the junction contained 6 bases not matched to a gene. The CDR3 loop reads CASSKGLAWNEQFF. The CDR3 coding sequence is TGTGCCAGCAGCAAGGGACTAGCCTGGAATGAGCAGTTCTTC.

The chain is built from TRBV27 and TRBJ2-4, with D unclear. Deletions cut 3 bases from V and 3 bases from J, with 9 bases between. Germline V gene data show CDR1 as MNHEY and CDR2 as SMNVEV (reference sequence). The CDR3 contains 14 residues. For the CDR3, the DNA is TGTGCCAGCAGTTTTCGGGCGGACAAAAACATTCAGTACTTC. It specifies CASSFRADKNIQYF.

V usage is TRBV9 and J usage is TRBJ2-1, with D possibly called TRBD1 or TRBD2 (5 bases each). The V gene lost 2 bases and the J gene lost 2 bases, with 14 bases spanning the gap. CDR1 is SGDLS and CDR2 is YYNGEE in the germline V gene. The CDR3 sequence is 16 residues long. The CDR3 nucleotides are TGTGCCAGCAGCGTTACCGGGACGGTCACCTACAATGAGCAGTTCTTC. It codes for CASSVTGTVTYNEQFF.

V gene TRBV19 combines with J gene TRBJ2-2; D gene unclear. With 7 bases removed from V and 6 bases from J, the gap between germline ends came to 6 bases. From germline, CDR1 is LNHDA and CDR2 SQIVND (reference sequence). There are 11 residues in the CDR3. The CDR3 bases are TGTGCCAGTACCCCCCCCGGGGAGCTGTTTTTT. Residues: CASTPPGELFF.

The chain couples TRBV28 to TRBJ2-7, with D unresolved. V was pared by 3 bases and J by 0 bases, with 15 bases between. Germline V lookup: CDR1 MDHEN, CDR2 SYDVKM. This CDR3 contains 16 residues. In DNA, the CDR3 is TGTGCCAGCAGTTTGTTCCTCAGGTACCCCTCCTACGAGCAGTACTTC. Residues: CASSLFLRYPSYEQYF.